This T cell receptor (beta chain) stems from a study of cytomegalovirus exposure and HLA in healthy donors (TCRdb year 2017). Turning to the overall study: The roughly 670 repertoires of the first cohort and the approximately 130 validation repertoires were produced on the same platform, according to a later analysis. The study aimed to test whether cataloging public T cell receptors could reveal signatures of past pathogen exposure. In addition to the first cohort of approximately 670 subjects, a separate validation cohort of approximately 130 different subjects was used. To predict cytomegalovirus infection status, the study combined high-throughput TCR immunosequencing, statistical association of individual TCRs with disease status, and machine learning.

The library was built by means of the immunoSEQ multiplex PCR assay. Per the source publication's procedure: A statistical classification framework was developed to diagnose cytomegalovirus status using the catalog of TCR beta chain sequences. As stored in TCRdb, this immuneACCESS dataset retains in-frame rearrangements with V and J assigned. A fraction of the clones does not appear; measured against another copy, unresolved V genes explain less than half of the discrepancy, and the remainder lacks a known reason. The V and J calls and clone size were taken over from that table, and D and trimming were inferred from the DNA. A total of approximately 210,000 clones appear in this sample, more than 70% of them only once. The biggest ten clones account for roughly 1.5% of the sample. V is pruned by 2 bases and J by 5 bases, leaving 9 bases of the junction without a gene match. The germline V gene supplies CDR1 SGHRS and CDR2 YFSETQ. The CDR3 measures 15 amino acids from cysteine to phenylalanine. Only the CDR3 DNA stays, 45 bases, in frame from base 1.

Donors formed part of the validation cohort, which comprised approximately 130 subjects and was distinct from the first cohort of 550 to 850 subjects. Paper-wide results and their limitations: In a later analysis, TCRs clustered in the first cohort were found to also tend to co-occur in the 120 or so validation repertoires, with around 94% of cluster scores above 0. A total of roughly 160 TCR beta chains were listed by the study as associated with cytomegalovirus. Across donors, most TCR sequences were observed very rarely, whereas some public TCRs were present in many individuals. The classifier was reported to diagnose cytomegalovirus status with high specificity and sensitivity in both the original cohort and the validation cohort. A few of the identified cytomegalovirus-associated TCR beta chains were confirmed in vitro to be specific for cytomegalovirus antigens. It was suggested by the authors that the approach could potentially be generalized to other disease states and immunological phenotypes. The validation cohort had no HLA typing available for a later analysis, so co-occurrence within that cohort was assessed over all 110 or so repertoires.

This clone was seen a handful of times. Its antigen target is currently unknown. No qualities accompany the bases; no much larger clone lies one base away. Sequenced input: PBMCs. The receptor's source is a woman younger than 30 in good health and CMV-seronegative. The V gene is TRBV5-1 and the J gene is TRBJ2-7, and 8 bases in between align with TRBD1. The CDR3 sequence is CASSFQGASGNEQYF. DNA sequence: TGCGCCAGCAGCTTCCAGGGGGCATCGGGGAACGAGCAGTACTTC. With the rest looked up from the reference TRBV5-1 and TRBJ2-7 genes rather than sequenced, the full variable domain is KAGVTQTPRYLIKTRGQQVTLSCSPISGHRSVSWYQQTPGQGLQFLFEYFSETQRNKGNFPGRFSGRQFSNSRSEMNVSTLELGDSALYLCASSFQGASGNEQYFGPGTRLTVT.